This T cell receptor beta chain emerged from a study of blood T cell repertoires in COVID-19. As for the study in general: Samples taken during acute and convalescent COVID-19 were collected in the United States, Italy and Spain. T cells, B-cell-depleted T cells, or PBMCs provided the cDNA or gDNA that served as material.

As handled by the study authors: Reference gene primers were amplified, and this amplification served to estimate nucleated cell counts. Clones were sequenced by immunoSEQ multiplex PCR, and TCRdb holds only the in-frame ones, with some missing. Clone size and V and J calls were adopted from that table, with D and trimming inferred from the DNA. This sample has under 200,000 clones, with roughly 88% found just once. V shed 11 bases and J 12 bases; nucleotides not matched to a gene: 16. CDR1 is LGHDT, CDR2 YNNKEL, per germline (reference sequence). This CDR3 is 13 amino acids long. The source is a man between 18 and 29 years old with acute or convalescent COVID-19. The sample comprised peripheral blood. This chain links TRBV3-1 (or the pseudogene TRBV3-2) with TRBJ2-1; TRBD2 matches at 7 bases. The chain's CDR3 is CAAGSLHREGQFF. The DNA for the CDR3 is TGTGCCGCGGGTAGTTTACATAGGGAGGGGCAGTTCTTC.